This passage covers 24 T cell receptor beta chains from one sample sequenced in a study of cytomegalovirus exposure and HLA in healthy donors. Using immunoSEQ multiplex PCR, the repertoire was profiled, and TCRdb retains in-frame clones only, with some absent. The sample includes more than 300,000 clones, 86% seen only once; the top ten take 0.75% to 0.85%. What was sequenced was PBMCs. Receptors were obtained from a woman under 30 in good health and CMV-seronegative.

The rearrangement joins TRBV30 to TRBJ2-1; a weak D match, TRBD2 (5 bases). Per the germline V gene, CDR1 is GTSNPN and CDR2 is SVGIG (reference sequence). This CDR3 is built from 15 residues. Trimming pared 0 bases from V and 0 bases from J, leaving 9 bases between. In DNA form, the CDR3 reads TGTGCCTGGAGTGTCGGGGTTGGCTCCTACAATGAGCAGTTCTTC. Translating gives CAWSVGVGSYNEQFF.

This clone was recorded only once. CDR3 bases: TGTGCCAGCGCCTATAATGAAAAACTGTTTTTT. This translates into CASAYNEKLFF. V gene TRBV28 combines with J gene TRBJ1-4; no clear D. V shed 8 bases and J shed 4 bases, with 5 bases lying between them. Germline CDR1 reads MDHEN; CDR2 reads SYDVKM. The length of the CDR3 is 11 residues.

The J gene is TRBJ1-2, the V gene TRBV25-1, with D unresolved. The CDR3 sequence is 14 residues long. V was clipped by 2 bases and J by 7 bases, with 14 bases between them. Germline CDR1 and CDR2: MGHDK and SYGVNS. CDR3 region: CASSEGGEAFGYTF. The CDR3 DNA reads TGTGCCAGCAGTGAAGGCGGGGAGGCCTTTGGCTACACCTTC.

V and J are TRBV7-2 and TRBJ2-7, with TRBD2 matching 12 bases. The germline V gene encodes CDR1 SGHTA and CDR2 FQGNSA. V was clipped by 7 bases and J by 4 bases; unmatched bases: 11. The CDR3 extends over 16 amino acids. The CDR3, as DNA: TGTGCCAGCACCCCATCGACTAGCGGGAGCTGGTACGAGCAGTACTTC. It specifies CASTPSTSGSWYEQYF.

The table lists this clone with many counts. The gene calls are TRBV2 and TRBJ1-3, with TRBD1 identical over 7 bases. V dropped 6 bases and J dropped 0; count of bases not matched to a gene: 2. Germline CDR1 reads SNHLY; CDR2 reads FYNNEI. The CDR3 is made up of 14 amino acids. For the CDR3, the DNA is TGTGCCAGCAGGACAGGGTACTCTGGAAACACCATATATTTT. It translates to CASRTGYSGNTIYF.

The chain has TRBV9 and TRBJ2-5, with TRBD2 matching 7 bases. The CDR3 loop spans 14 amino acids. CDR1 is SGDLS, CDR2 YYNGEE, per germline. The ends lost 0 bases at V and 4 bases at J; junction bases unmatched: 3. Written as DNA, the CDR3 is TGTGCCAGCAGCGTAGGGGCGGGAGCAGAGACCCAGTACTTC. Translated, it gives CASSVGAGAETQYF. Full variable domain (rest looked up from reference TRBV9 and TRBJ2-5): DSGVTQTPKHLITATGQRVTLRCSPRSGDLSVYWYQQSLDQGLQFLIQYYNGEERAKGNILERFSAQQFPDLHSELNLSSLELGDSALYFCASSVGAGAETQYFGPGTRLLVL.

The CDR3 sequence is CASSHPRSSGAYEQYF. In nucleotides, the CDR3 is TGTGCCAGCAGCCACCCACGGTCTAGCGGAGCTTACGAGCAGTACTTC. The rearrangement joins TRBV12-1 to TRBJ2-7; TRBD2 is the table's D call and was not checked against the DNA. TRBV12-1 is designated a pseudogene. This CDR3 contains 16 residues.

The count of this clone is one. V is TRBV6-6 and J is TRBJ2-7; no clear D. CDR3 length: 12 amino acids. With 7 bases removed from V and 2 bases from J, the gap between germline ends came to 9 bases. CDR1 and CDR2 (germline): MNHNY, SVGAGI (reference sequence). CDR3 loop: CASNLAPYEQYF. In nucleotides, the CDR3 is TGTGCCAGCAATCTTGCGCCCTACGAGCAGTACTTC.

The chain recombines TRBV29-1 with TRBJ1-1, with 9 bases identical to TRBD1. J lost 1 base, V lost 4 bases, and 10 bases had no gene match. CDR3 length: 16 residues. CDR1 and CDR2 from the germline V gene are SQVTM and ANQGSEA. In DNA form, the CDR3 reads TGCAGCGTTGTAGCGACCTCGGGACAGGGGAACACTGAAGCTTTCTTT. It codes for CSVVATSGQGNTEAFF.

The V gene is TRBV6-4, the J gene TRBJ1-5; no definite D call. Deletions cut 2 bases from V and 6 bases from J, with 8 bases between. This CDR3 comprises 13 residues. CDR1 is MRHNA, CDR2 SNTAGT, per germline. The CDR3 bases are TGTGCCAGCAGTGACGAGGTTGGTCAGCCCCAGCATTTT. Amino acids: CASSDEVGQPQHF.

This chain links TRBV7-3 with TRBJ2-3; D might be TRBD1 (6 bases). This CDR3 contains 16 residues. CDR1 is SGHTA, CDR2 FQGTGA, per germline. V was clipped by 5 bases and J by 3 bases, with 18 bases between them. The CDR3 bases are TGTGCCAGCAGCCCCTTTGGGGGCGGCCGGACAGATACGCAGTATTTT. As protein: CASSPFGGGRTDTQYF.

J is TRBJ2-1 and V is TRBV2; a weak D match, TRBD1 (7 bases). This CDR3 spans 16 amino acids. With 1 base removed from V and 5 bases from J, the gap between germline ends came to 15 bases. The germline V gene has CDR1 SNHLY and CDR2 FYNNEI. This CDR3 reads CASSEDGGTVNNEQFF. Written as DNA, the CDR3 is TGTGCCAGCAGTGAAGATGGCGGGACAGTAAACAATGAGCAGTTCTTC.

The rearrangement uses TRBV7-8 and TRBJ2-7, with 8 bases matching TRBD2. This CDR3 comprises 15 residues. The V gene's germline CDR1 is SGHVS and CDR2 FQNEAQ. V trimming: 5 bases; J trimming: 3 bases; junction bases outside the gene matches: 9. DNA for the CDR3: TGTGCCAGCAGCCCACGCCGGACTAGCCGCTACGAGCAGTACTTC. Translation: CASSPRRTSRYEQYF.

V and J are TRBV7-8 and TRBJ2-3; 10 bases match TRBD2. J lost 2 bases, V lost 6 bases, and 5 bases had no gene match. CDR1 and CDR2 from the germline V gene are SGHVS and FQNEAQ. The CDR3 contains 15 residues. CDR3 coding DNA: TGTGCCAGCAGGCCCAGCGGGAGGGTCACAGATACGCAGTATTTT. Translation gives CASRPSGRVTDTQYF.

The chain couples TRBV29-1 to TRBJ1-3; 12 bases are shared with TRBD1. V lost 7 bases and J lost 2; bases outside the gene matches: 3. Germline CDR1 and CDR2: SQVTM and ANQGSEA. The CDR3 is 14 amino acids. The CDR3 protein is CSAGQGATGNTIYF. In nucleotides, the CDR3 is TGCAGCGCGGGACAGGGGGCGACTGGAAACACCATATATTTT.

The CDR3 nucleotides are TGTGCCAGCAGTTTACTAGCGGGAGAGGGGGAGCAGTACTTC. Protein product: CASSLLAGEGEQYF. This chain connects TRBV2 to TRBJ2-7; TRBD2 matches at 11 bases. The CDR3 runs to 14 residues. CDR1 is SNHLY, CDR2 FYNNEI, per germline. V shed 5 bases and J 7 bases; nucleotides not matched to a gene: 7.

This clone came up a few times. The chain couples TRBV13 to TRBJ1-2; weak D call: TRBD1 (5 bases). Germline loops: CDR1 PRHDT, CDR2 FYEKMQ (reference sequence). V lost 6 bases and J 8 bases, leaving 19 bases between the germline ends. CDR3 size: 14 residues. The CDR3, as DNA: TGTGCCAGCAGAGCTCGGGACTTCGAGGAAGGCTACACCTTC. Translating it yields CASRARDFEEGYTF.

Concerning this clone itself: A much larger clone is a single base away; this may be a read error. This rearrangement joins TRBV7-9 to TRBJ1-2, with TRBD1 matching 9 bases. J was trimmed by 5 bases and V by 4 bases; bases with no gene match: 11. CDR3 length: 16 residues. Germline CDR1 SEHNR, CDR2 FQNEAQ (reference sequence). CDR3 amino acids: CASSSTGTGSGYGYTF. CDR3 coding DNA: TGTGCCAGCAGCTCAACCGGGACAGGGAGTGGGTATGGCTACACCTTC.

The genes are TRBV19 and TRBJ1-1; D ambiguous. CDR1 LNHDA and CDR2 SQIVND come from the germline V gene (reference sequence). Trimming shortened V by 6 bases and J by 0 bases, and 8 bases separated the two germline ends. The CDR3 contains 13 residues. The CDR3 DNA reads TGTGCCAGTAGCGAGACTGTGAACACTGAAGCTTTCTTT. Its translation is CASSETVNTEAFF.

The rearrangement links TRBV18 to TRBJ2-5; TRBD1 matches at 8 bases. The CDR3 consists of 15 residues. Unmatched junction bases numbered 8, after V lost 5 bases and J lost 3 bases. Per germline, CDR1 KGHSH and CDR2 LQKENI. CDR3: CASSIYDRGKETQYF. DNA for the CDR3: TGTGCCAGCTCAATCTATGACAGGGGTAAAGAGACCCAGTACTTC. Drawing the rest from reference TRBV18 and TRBJ2-5, the complete variable domain is NAGVMQNPRHLVRRRGQEARLRCSPMKGHSHVYWYRQLPEEGLKFMVYLQKENIIDESGMPKERFSAEFPKEGPSILRIQQVVRGDSAAYFCASSIYDRGKETQYFGPGTRLLVL.

The chain employs TRBV18 and TRBJ2-6; D might be TRBD1 (5 bases). CDR3 length equals 17 residues. Germline CDR1 and CDR2: KGHSH and LQKENI. V shed 1 base and J shed 3 bases, with 13 bases lying between them. CDR3 in amino acids: CASSPQGLIGGANVLTF. DNA of the CDR3: TGTGCCAGCTCACCACAGGGGCTCATTGGTGGGGCCAACGTCCTGACTTTC.

V usage is TRBV10-3 and J usage is TRBJ1-1; 8 nucleotides align to TRBD1. The CDR3 is 23 residues long. V was pared by 9 bases and J by 4 bases, with 37 bases of the junction left unmatched. Germline lookup yields CDR1 ENHRY and CDR2 SYGVKD. CDR3 amino acids: CAIKPGTGRSGLGSEATFTEAFF. The CDR3 coding sequence is TGTGCCATTAAGCCCGGGACAGGTCGCTCCGGACTCGGGTCGGAGGCCACCTTCACTGAAGCTTTCTTT.

The chain has TRBV6-6 and TRBJ2-3, with 8 bases fitting TRBD1. The CDR3 is 15 residues long. V dropped 6 bases and J dropped 6; count of bases not matched to a gene: 11. CDR1 and CDR2 (germline): MNHNY, SVGAGI (reference sequence). In DNA, the CDR3 is TGTGCCAGCAGCCCTCCCCCAGGGGGCCCCGATACGCAGTATTTT. It specifies CASSPPPGGPDTQYF.

The chain recombines TRBV7-9 with TRBJ1-2, with 8 bases matching TRBD1. Looked up from germline, CDR1 is SEHNR and CDR2 is FQNEAQ (reference sequence). The CDR3 covers 12 residues. Unmatched junction bases numbered 2, after V lost 5 bases and J lost 6 bases. The CDR3 nucleotides read TGTGCCAGCAGCATGACAGGGGATGGCTACACCTTC. It codes for CASSMTGDGYTF.